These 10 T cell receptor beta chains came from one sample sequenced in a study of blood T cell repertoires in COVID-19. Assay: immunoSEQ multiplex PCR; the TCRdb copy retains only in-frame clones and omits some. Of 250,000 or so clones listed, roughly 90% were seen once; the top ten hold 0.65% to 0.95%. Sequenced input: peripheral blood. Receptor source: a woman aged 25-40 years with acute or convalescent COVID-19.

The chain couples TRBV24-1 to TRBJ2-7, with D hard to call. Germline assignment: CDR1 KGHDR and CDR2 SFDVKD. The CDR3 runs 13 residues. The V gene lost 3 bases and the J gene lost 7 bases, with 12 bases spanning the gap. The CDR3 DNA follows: TGTGCCACCAGTGATCCCCCTACCGGGGAGCAGTACTTC. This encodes CATSDPPTGEQYF.

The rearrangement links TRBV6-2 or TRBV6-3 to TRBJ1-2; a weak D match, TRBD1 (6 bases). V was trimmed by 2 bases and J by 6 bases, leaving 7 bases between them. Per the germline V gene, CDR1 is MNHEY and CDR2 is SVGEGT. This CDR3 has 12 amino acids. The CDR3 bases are TGTGCCAGCAGTTACCGGACAGATGGCTACACCTTC. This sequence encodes CASSYRTDGYTF.

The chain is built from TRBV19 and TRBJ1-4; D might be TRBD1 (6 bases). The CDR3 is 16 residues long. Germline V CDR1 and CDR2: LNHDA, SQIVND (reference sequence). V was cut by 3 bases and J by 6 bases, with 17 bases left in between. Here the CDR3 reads CASSMFLGTWDEKLFF. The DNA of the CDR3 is TGTGCCAGTAGTATGTTTTTGGGGACATGGGATGAAAAACTGTTTTTT.

For the CDR3, the DNA is TGCGCCAGCAGCTTGGGTAGTGGCAATCAGCCCCAGCATTTT. Its protein is CASSLGSGNQPQHF. The J gene is TRBJ1-5, the V gene TRBV5-1; D ambiguous. Trimming removed 0 bases at V and 2 bases at J, with 6 bases between. Germline CDR1 SGHRS, CDR2 YFSETQ. This CDR3 region has 14 residues.

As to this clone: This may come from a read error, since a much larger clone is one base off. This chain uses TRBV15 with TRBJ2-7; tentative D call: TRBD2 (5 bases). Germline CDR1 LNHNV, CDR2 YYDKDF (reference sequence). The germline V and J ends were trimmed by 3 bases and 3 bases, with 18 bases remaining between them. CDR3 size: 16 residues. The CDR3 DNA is TGTGCCACCAGCAGTAGTGGTTCCGGACTTTTCTACGAGCAGTACTTC. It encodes CATSSSGSGLFYEQYF.

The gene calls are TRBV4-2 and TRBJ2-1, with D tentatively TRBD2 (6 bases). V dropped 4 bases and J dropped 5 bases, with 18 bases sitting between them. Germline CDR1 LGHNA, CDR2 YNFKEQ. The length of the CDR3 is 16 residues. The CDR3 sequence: CASSRPGLGLHNEQFF. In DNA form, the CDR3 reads TGTGCCAGCAGCCGTCCCGGGTTGGGACTCCACAATGAGCAGTTCTTC.

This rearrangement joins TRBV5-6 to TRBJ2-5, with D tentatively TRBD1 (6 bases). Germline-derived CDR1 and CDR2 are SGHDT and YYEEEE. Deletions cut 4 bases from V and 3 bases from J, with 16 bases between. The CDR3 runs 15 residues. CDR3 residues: CASSQNTGSEETQYF. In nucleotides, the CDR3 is TGTGCCAGCAGCCAAAATACAGGGAGCGAAGAGACCCAGTACTTC. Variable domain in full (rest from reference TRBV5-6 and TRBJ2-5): DAGVTQSPTHLIKTRGQQVTLRCSPKSGHDTVSWYQQALGQGPQFIFQYYEEEERQRGNFPDRFSGHQFPNYSSELNVNALLLGDSALYLCASSQNTGSEETQYFGPGTRLLVL.

The CDR3 protein is CASKQGQGTGELFF. The CDR3 bases are TGTGCCAGCAAACAGGGTCAGGGCACCGGGGAGCTGTTTTTT. The chain has TRBV6-5 and TRBJ2-2, with a possible D match to TRBD1 (6 bases). V dropped 7 bases and J dropped 4 bases, with 13 bases sitting between them. CDR3 length equals 14 residues. Germline assignment: CDR1 MNHEY and CDR2 SVGAGI.

This chain's CDR3 is CASSRSGTYYNEQFF. Written as DNA, the CDR3 is TGTGCCAGCAGCCGTAGCGGGACGTACTACAATGAGCAGTTCTTC. The rearrangement joins TRBV7-9 to TRBJ2-1, with TRBD2 matching 8 bases. V gave up 5 bases and J gave up 3 bases; unmatched junction bases: 6. The germline V gene has CDR1 SEHNR and CDR2 FQNEAQ (reference sequence). This CDR3 has 15 amino acids.

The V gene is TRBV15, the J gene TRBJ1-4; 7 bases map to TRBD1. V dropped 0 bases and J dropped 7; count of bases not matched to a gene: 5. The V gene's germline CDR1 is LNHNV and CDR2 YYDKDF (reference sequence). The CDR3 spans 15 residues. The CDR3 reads CATSRDRGMVEKLFF. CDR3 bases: TGTGCCACCAGCAGAGACAGGGGGATGGTTGAAAAACTGTTTTTT.